One sample yielded the 21 T cell receptor beta chains listed below, sequenced in a study of blood T cell repertoires in COVID-19. The data were produced by immunoSEQ multiplex PCR, yet TCRdb's version contains in-frame clones alone and is incomplete. The sample contains fewer than 150,000 clones, 65% to 85% of which appear only once. The sample was peripheral blood. The receptors originated from a human donor in a cohort sampled during active COVID-19.

V usage is TRBV27 and J usage is TRBJ2-7; 8 bases fit TRBD1. The CDR3 spans 13 residues. Germline values: CDR1 MNHEY, CDR2 SMNVEV (reference sequence). V was pared by 10 bases and J by 4 bases, with 9 bases of the junction left unmatched. CDR3 DNA sequence: TGTGCCACTAGGGGGACAGGTCGTTACGAGCAGTACTTC. Its translation is CATRGTGRYEQYF.

This chain connects TRBV7-9 to TRBJ1-2; D call uncertain. The CDR3 is made up of 15 amino acids. V was pared by 5 bases and J by 4 bases, with 17 bases between. Looked up from germline, CDR1 is SEHNR and CDR2 is FQNEAQ (reference sequence). The CDR3 sequence is CASSLLGGDLYGYTF. The CDR3 DNA reads as TGTGCCAGCAGCCTCCTCGGAGGAGACCTCTATGGCTACACCTTC.

The genes are TRBV4-1 and TRBJ2-7, with 7 nucleotides matching TRBD1. J gave up 7 bases and V 5 bases, and 14 bases lay outside the gene matches. CDR1 is MGHRA, CDR2 YSYEKL, per germline. The CDR3 contains 15 residues. This chain's CDR3 is CASSSQSRGSWEQYF. CDR3 coding DNA: TGCGCCAGCAGCAGCCAGTCCAGGGGGAGTTGGGAGCAGTACTTC.

This clone was observed a few times. The chain couples TRBV6-2 or TRBV6-3 to TRBJ2-7; 8 bases fit TRBD2. Trimming cost V 0 bases and J 3 bases; bases outside gene matches: 7. There are 16 residues in the CDR3. CDR1 is MNHEY and CDR2 is SVGEGT in the germline V gene. The CDR3 coding sequence is TGTGCCAGCAGTTACTCGACGGGACTAGAGGGCTACGAGCAGTACTTC. This gives the protein CASSYSTGLEGYEQYF.

The chain couples TRBV7-2 to TRBJ2-2; D gene unclear. The germline V and J ends were trimmed by 6 bases and 5 bases, with 16 bases remaining between them. CDR1 and CDR2 (germline): SGHTA, FQGNSA. The CDR3 has 15 amino acids. For the CDR3, the DNA is TGTGCCAGCAGTCTGCCCGGAGTTAAAACCGGGGAGCTGTTTTTT. Its translation: CASSLPGVKTGELFF. The full variable domain, its missing parts supplied by reference TRBV7-2 and TRBJ2-2, is GAGVSQSPSNKVTEKGKDVELRCDPISGHTALYWYRQSLGQGLEFLIYFQGNSAPDKSGLPSDRFSAERTGGSVSTLTIQRTQQEDSAVYLCASSLPGVKTGELFFGEGSRLTVL.

The chain combines TRBV7-2 with TRBJ2-5; 9 bases are shared with TRBD2. The germline V gene encodes CDR1 SGHTA and CDR2 FQGNSA. The V gene end was trimmed by 1 base and the J gene end by 1 base; junction bases not matched to a gene: 4. The CDR3 consists of 16 residues. In DNA form, the CDR3 reads TGTGCCAGCAGCTTAGGGTCTAGCGGGGCCCAAGAGACCCAGTACTTC. Translating gives CASSLGSSGAQETQYF.

The chain employs TRBV19 and TRBJ2-1; 7 bases are shared with TRBD2. V shed 5 bases and J 4 bases; nucleotides not matched to a gene: 11. Per germline, CDR1 LNHDA and CDR2 SQIVND (reference sequence). The CDR3 covers 16 residues. The CDR3 bases are TGTGCCAGTAGTCTCTCACTAGCGATTTCTTACAATGAGCAGTTCTTC. Amino acid sequence: CASSLSLAISYNEQFF.

The V call is TRBV27, the J call TRBJ2-7, with 7 bases that match TRBD2. The length of the CDR3 is 14 residues. Trimming took 6 bases from V and 2 from J; bases not matched to a gene: 7. Germline V gene sequence: CDR1 MNHEY, CDR2 SMNVEV (reference sequence). DNA of the CDR3: TGTGCCAGCAGCCGTCTAGCGGAGACCTACGAGCAGTACTTC. This gives the protein CASSRLAETYEQYF.

The chain is built from TRBV7-2 and TRBJ2-2; D is possibly TRBD2 (5 bases). Trimming took 4 bases from V and 5 from J, leaving 11 bases between them. This CDR3 is 14 amino acids long. The V gene's germline CDR1 is SGHTA and CDR2 FQGNSA. The CDR3 loop reads CASSSIRGTGELFF. Written as DNA, the CDR3 is TGTGCCAGCAGCTCCATTCGGGGAACCGGGGAGCTGTTTTTT.

V gene TRBV7-2 combines with J gene TRBJ1-3, with a tentative D call TRBD1 (6 bases). CDR1 and CDR2 (germline): SGHTA, FQGNSA. V was clipped by 2 bases and J by 1 base, with 12 bases between them. The length of the CDR3 is 16 residues. CDR3 bases: TGTGCCAGCAGCTTAAGGGGGGGCCGTTCTGGAAACACCATATATTTT. It encodes CASSLRGGRSGNTIYF.

Written as DNA, the CDR3 is TGTGCCAGCAGCTTGCAGGGGGCGCTGGGGGCTGGGGCCAACGTCCTGACTTTC. Protein sequence: CASSLQGALGAGANVLTF. The chain joins TRBV4-2 to TRBJ2-6; 8 bases line up with TRBD1. CDR1 and CDR2 from the germline V gene are LGHNA and YNFKEQ. This CDR3 is built from 18 residues. V lost 5 bases to trimming and J lost 2 bases; unmatched junction nucleotides: 11.

This chain joins TRBV2 and TRBJ1-2, with D possibly matching TRBD1 (6 bases). Germline-derived CDR1 and CDR2 are SNHLY and FYNNEI. V was pared by 6 bases and J by 8 bases, with 16 bases between. This CDR3 region has 13 residues. This CDR3 reads CASRREGGNGYTF. The CDR3 DNA is TGTGCCAGCAGGAGGGAGGGGGGCAACGGCTACACCTTC.

In nucleotides, the CDR3 is TGTGCCAGCAGCGATCTACAGGTTCGGGATCAGCCCCAGCATTTT. Encoded protein: CASSDLQVRDQPQHF. The genes are TRBV5-6 and TRBJ1-5, with a tentative D call TRBD1 (5 bases). Germline V gene sequence: CDR1 SGHDT, CDR2 YYEEEE. With 4 bases removed from V and 5 bases from J, the gap between germline ends came to 16 bases. The CDR3 loop spans 15 amino acids.

Only one count was recorded for this clone. This chain connects TRBV2 to TRBJ2-7; 14 bases are shared with TRBD2. Germline CDR1 is SNHLY and CDR2 is FYNNEI. The CDR3 length is 18 residues. J was trimmed by 0 bases and V by 0 bases; bases with no gene match: 4. CDR3 in DNA: TGTGCCAGCAGTGAAGCGGGACTAGCGGGGGCAAGCTCCTACGAGCAGTACTTC. Amino acid sequence: CASSEAGLAGASSYEQYF.

The J gene is TRBJ1-2, the V gene TRBV9; D is ambiguous. The CDR3 extends over 14 amino acids. Trimming pared 2 bases from V and 3 bases from J, leaving 11 bases between. Germline V lookup: CDR1 SGDLS, CDR2 YYNGEE. The CDR3 region is CASSVGWVDYGYTF. The DNA of the CDR3 is TGTGCCAGCAGCGTCGGGTGGGTTGACTATGGCTACACCTTC.

The chain has TRBV2 and TRBJ2-5; 12 nucleotides match TRBD2. V lost 5 bases, J lost 1 base, and 2 bases stayed unmatched. Germline V gives CDR1 SNHLY, CDR2 FYNNEI. This CDR3 has 15 residues. In DNA, the CDR3 is TGTGCCAGCAGTCGACTAGCGGGGGCCCAAGAGACCCAGTACTTC. Its protein product is CASSRLAGAQETQYF.

The genes are TRBV5-5 and TRBJ2-7; 8 positions match TRBD1. Germline V CDR1 and CDR2: SGHKS, YYEKEE (reference sequence). The V and J ends lost 0 bases and 2 bases, in that order; junction bases with no gene match: 7. CDR3 length equals 16 residues. The CDR3 sequence is CASSLVSGTGTYEQYF. For the CDR3, the DNA is TGTGCCAGCAGCTTGGTTTCCGGGACAGGAACCTACGAGCAGTACTTC.

This chain joins TRBV3-1 (or the pseudogene TRBV3-2) and TRBJ1-4; 9 nucleotides agree with TRBD1. J lost 10 bases, V lost 4 bases, and 13 bases had no gene match. The CDR3 is 16 amino acids. Germline values: CDR1 LGHDT, CDR2 YNNKEL (reference sequence). The DNA for the CDR3 is TGTGCCAGCAGCCCCGACAGGGGGGTTTATGATGGAAAACTGTTTTTT. This encodes CASSPDRGVYDGKLFF.

The gene calls are TRBV6-6 and TRBJ1-3; the D gene is possibly TRBD1 (5 bases). The CDR3 is 15 residues long. CDR1 MNHNY and CDR2 SVGAGI come from the germline V gene (reference sequence). Trimming removed 2 bases at V and 2 bases at J, with 10 bases between. In DNA, the CDR3 is TGTGCCAGCAGTTACACGGGGGAAGCTGGAAACACCATATATTTT. Translation: CASSYTGEAGNTIYF.

V gene TRBV12-5 combines with J gene TRBJ2-7, with 7 bases aligning to TRBD2. This CDR3 contains 13 residues. Germline V gene lookup returns CDR1 LGHNT and CDR2 FRNRAP. V shed 2 bases and J 5 bases; nucleotides not matched to a gene: 3. Here the CDR3 reads CASGLTGGNEQYF. CDR3 DNA sequence: TGTGCTAGTGGTTTGACCGGGGGGAACGAGCAGTACTTC.

The V and J genes are TRBV23-1 and TRBJ1-3; 8 bases agree with TRBD1. TRBV23-1 carries the ORF label, with uncertain function. V lost 7 bases to trimming and J lost 9 bases; unmatched junction nucleotides: 17. The length of the CDR3 is 16 residues. CDR3 DNA: TGCGCCAGCACCGGACAGGGAAGGAGCACCCTGGCCACCATATATTTT. This codes for CASTGQGRSTLATIYF.